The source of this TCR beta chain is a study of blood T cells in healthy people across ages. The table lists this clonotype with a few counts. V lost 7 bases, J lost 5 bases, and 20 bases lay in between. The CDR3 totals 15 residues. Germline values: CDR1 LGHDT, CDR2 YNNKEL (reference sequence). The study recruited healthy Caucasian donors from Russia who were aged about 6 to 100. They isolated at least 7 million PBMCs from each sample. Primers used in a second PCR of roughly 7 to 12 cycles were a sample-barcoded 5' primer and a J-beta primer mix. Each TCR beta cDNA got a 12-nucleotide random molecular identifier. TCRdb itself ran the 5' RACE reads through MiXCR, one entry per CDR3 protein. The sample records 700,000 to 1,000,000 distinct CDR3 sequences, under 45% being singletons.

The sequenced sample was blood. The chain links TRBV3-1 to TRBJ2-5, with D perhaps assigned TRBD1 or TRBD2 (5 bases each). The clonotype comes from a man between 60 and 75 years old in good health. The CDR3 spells CASTYDGTTRETQYF. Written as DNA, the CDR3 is TGTGCCAGCACCTACGATGGGACGACTCGTGAGACCCAGTACTTC.